A selection of T cell receptor beta chains follows, all from one sample in a study of cytomegalovirus exposure and HLA in healthy donors. Some clones are missing from TCRdb's copy, which holds only in-frame ones; the method was immunoSEQ multiplex PCR. The table lists about 120,000 clones, roughly four fifths of them singletons. The source material was PBMCs. These receptor sequences come from a male donor in good health and CMV-seronegative. Each CDR3 is given with its conserved first and last residue. A D gene is named only where the DNA matches it firmly. Clone size appears in some rows only: once, few, many, or a class for an expanded clone.

v_call	d_call	clone_size	j_call	cdr3_nt	cdr3_aa
TRBV6-5	TRBD1	-	TRBJ1-1	TGTGCCAGCAGTTACCCGGGACAGATGAACACTGAAGCTTTCTTT	CASSYPGQMNTEAFF
TRBV7-9	-	few	TRBJ1-3	TGTGCCGGGGGAGGGACGGAGGTCCCCCGAAACACCATATATTTT	CAGGGTEVPRNTIYF
TRBV19	-	-	TRBJ1-1	TGTGCCACCCGCCGCCGGGACAAGGGGTCGAACACTGAAGCTTTCTTT	CATRRRDKGSNTEAFF
TRBV4-1	-	-	TRBJ1-1	TGCGCCAGCAGCCAAGCGAGAGGGAACACTGAAGCTTTCTTT	CASSQARGNTEAFF
TRBV7-9	-	-	TRBJ2-7	TGTGCCAGCAGCCCAGATGCGGGGAAAACCACCTACGAGCAGTACTTC	CASSPDAGKTTYEQYF
TRBV2	TRBD1	-	TRBJ1-5	TGTGCCAGCAGGATGGAGCAGGGGGCTCATCAGCCCCAGCATTTT	CASRMEQGAHQPQHF
TRBV6-6	TRBD1	-	TRBJ2-7	TGTGCCAGCAGTTATTCACAGGGGGCAAACGAGCAGTACTTC	CASSYSQGANEQYF
TRBV19	TRBD1	-	TRBJ1-1	TGTGCCAGTAGTCTGATTCTGACAGGGGGCGCTGGGGTGAACACTGAAGCTTTCTTT	CASSLILTGGAGVNTEAFF
TRBV6-4	TRBD2	few	TRBJ2-3	TGTGCCAGCAGTGACTCAGCGGGAGACACAGATACGCAGTATTTT	CASSDSAGDTDTQYF
TRBV6-1	-	-	TRBJ2-7	TGTGCCAGCAGTCGAACTAGTCCCTACGAGCAGTACTTC	CASSRTSPYEQYF
TRBV29-1	-	-	TRBJ2-1	TGCAGCGTCGGACTAGGGGGTCTCTACAATGAGCAGTTCTTC	CSVGLGGLYNEQFF
TRBV29-1	-	few	TRBJ2-3	TGCAGCGTTGAAAGACGACAGGACGTAGCAGATACGCAGTATTTT	CSVERRQDVADTQYF
TRBV5-1	-	-	TRBJ2-2	TGCGCCAGCAGCTTGGGTATTGGCAACACCGGGGAGCTGTTTTTT	CASSLGIGNTGELFF
TRBV18	-	-	TRBJ2-7	TGTGCCAGCTCAGCGGACAGGGAGGGACCTTACGAGCAGTACTTC	CASSADREGPYEQYF
TRBV19	TRBD1	-	TRBJ1-4	TGTGCCAGTAGCCCCGGGACAGGGGGTGAAAAACTGTTTTTT	CASSPGTGGEKLFF
TRBV19	-	-	TRBJ1-5	TGTGCCAGTAGCCCAAGGCGGGGACGGCGATTCAATCAGCCCCAGCATTTT	CASSPRRGRRFNQPQHF
TRBV4-3	TRBD1	-	TRBJ2-7	TGCGCCAGCAGCCACTCACCGGGACAGTACGAGCAGTACTTC	CASSHSPGQYEQYF
TRBV19	TRBD2	-	TRBJ2-3	TGTGCCACCAACCTAGCGGGGGGCCCAGATACGCAGTATTTT	CATNLAGGPDTQYF
TRBV7-9	-	-	TRBJ2-1	TGTGCCAGCAGCTTAGGACTAGTTAACAATGAGCAGTTCTTC	CASSLGLVNNEQFF
TRBV7-2	TRBD1	-	TRBJ1-5	TGTGCCAGCAGCCCCGGGACAGGGAATCAGCCCCAGCATTTT	CASSPGTGNQPQHF
TRBV11-2	-	-	TRBJ2-7	TGTGCCAGCAGCTTATCCCTAACAGGGACCCTCGACGAGCAGTACTTC	CASSLSLTGTLDEQYF
TRBV2	TRBD1	few	TRBJ2-7	TGTGCCAGCGTGGACAGGGCCCTCTACGAGCAGTACTTC	CASVDRALYEQYF
TRBV5-1	TRBD2	once	TRBJ2-3	TGCGCCAGCAGCTGGAGCGGGGGGGCAAAAGATACGCAGTATTTT	CASSWSGGAKDTQYF
TRBV6-6	TRBD2	-	TRBJ2-1	TGTGCCAGCAGTTACTCGTACGGGGGGGGGAATGAGCAGTTCTTC	CASSYSYGGGNEQFF
TRBV9	TRBD1	-	TRBJ1-3	TGTGCCAGCAGCACCCCGACAGGGGGCCCTGGAAACACCATATATTTT	CASSTPTGGPGNTIYF
TRBV6-5	-	-	TRBJ1-3	TGTGCCAGCAGTTTGGGAGGGTCTGGAAACACCATATATTTT	CASSLGGSGNTIYF
TRBV7-6	-	-	TRBJ2-5	TGTGCCAGCAGCTTAGGCGGTACCCTCTCGGAGCAGTACTTC	CASSLGGTLSEQYF
TRBV25-1	-	few	TRBJ1-5	TGTGCCAGATTCCCGGACACGGAGGGATATAGCAATCAGCCCCAGCATTTT	CARFPDTEGYSNQPQHF
TRBV30	TRBD2	-	TRBJ2-7	TGTGCCTGGAGTGTACTAGCGGGAGGCGAGCAGTACTTC	CAWSVLAGGEQYF
TRBV2	TRBD2	-	TRBJ2-3	TGTGCCAGCAGTAACGACGGGGGGGCCTCAGATACGCAGTATTTT	CASSNDGGASDTQYF
TRBV28	-	-	TRBJ2-5	TGTGCCAGCAGTCCCCAACAGGGTAGTAGCCTTCAAGAGACCCAGTACTTC	CASSPQQGSSLQETQYF
TRBV11-3	-	once	TRBJ1-1	TGTGCCAGCAGCCTGTGGGAGGAGACTGAAGCTTTCTTT	CASSLWEETEAFF
TRBV7-9	-	few	TRBJ1-1	TGTGCCAGCAGCGGCAACCTGAACACTGAAGCTTTCTTT	CASSGNLNTEAFF
TRBV5-8	TRBD2	-	TRBJ2-3	TGTGCCAGCAGCATGACTAGCGGGAGAAGGGGCACGCAGTATTTT	CASSMTSGRRGTQYF
TRBV7-9	TRBD1	-	TRBJ2-7	TGTGCCAGCAGCCCGACGACAGGGGAGTATATTTACGAGCAGTACTTC	CASSPTTGEYIYEQYF
TRBV11-2	-	-	TRBJ2-7	TGTGCCAGCAGCTCTGATCGGGGAGAGCAGTACTTC	CASSSDRGEQYF
TRBV18	TRBD1	-	TRBJ2-7	TGTGCCAGCTCACCTGACAGACAGGGACCGAAGCAGTACTTC	CASSPDRQGPKQYF
TRBV11-2	TRBD1	-	TRBJ1-4	TGTGCCAGCAGGTACGCCCTCACAGGGGCGACTAATGAAAAACTGTTTTTT	CASRYALTGATNEKLFF
TRBV11-2	TRBD2	-	TRBJ2-7	TGTGCCAGCAGCTCTCTTAAGGGGCCGGGGGGGGCGGGCGAGCAGTACTTC	CASSSLKGPGGAGEQYF
TRBV9	TRBD2	once	TRBJ2-1	TGTGCCAGCAGCTTCCGGACTAGCGGGACGAATGAGCAGTTCTTC	CASSFRTSGTNEQFF
TRBV7-9	-	-	TRBJ2-2	TGTGCCAGCAGCTCCGTTGCGGAGACCGGGGAGCTGTTTTTT	CASSSVAETGELFF
TRBV19	-	-	TRBJ2-7	TGTGCCAGTAGTGGAGGACTACTACGTTCCTACGAGCAGTACTTC	CASSGGLLRSYEQYF